This entry describes one T cell receptor beta chain. This record comes from a study of blood T cell repertoires in COVID-19. This CDR3 contains 15 residues. CDR1 MNHEY and CDR2 SVGAGI come from the germline V gene. V lost 5 bases to trimming and J lost 0 bases; unmatched junction nucleotides: 4. Original data processing: Amplified reference gene primers provided the basis for estimating nucleated cell counts. Data came from immunoSEQ multiplex PCR; TCRdb stores just in-frame clones and leaves some out. The D gene and trimming were derived from the DNA, and the V and J assignments and clone size from that table. The sample contains about 110,000 clones, 80% of which appear only once.

The clonotype originates from a man between 65 and 80 years old with acute or convalescent COVID-19. Source material: peripheral blood. The chain is built from TRBV6-5 and TRBJ1-3, with 7 nucleotides matching TRBD1. The CDR3 sequence: CASSHDRASGNTIYF. The CDR3 coding sequence is TGTGCCAGCAGTCATGACAGGGCCTCTGGAAACACCATATATTTT.